Detailed here is one T cell receptor (beta chain). This clonotype was counted only a few times. Its antigen specificity is not known. The input lacks base qualities; no much larger clone sits a single base away. The data belong to a study of T cells in Graves' hyperthyroidism and ophthalmopathy (dated by TCRdb to the late 2010s). Context from the whole study: Peripheral blood samples were taken at initial diagnosis, before any treatment was given. Whether ophthalmopathy could be predicted prospectively was tested in an independent validation cohort made up of under 20 hyperthyroidism patients plus 17 patients who later progressed to ophthalmopathy. For training and testing, the 100 or so patients in the discovery cohort were randomly divided in a 7:3 ratio. Thyroid tissue and blood T-cell repertoires from six Graves' hyperthyroidism patients were also compared in the study. TCR Vbeta CDR3 sequencing of 120 to 150 peripheral blood samples (over 40 ophthalmopathy, 75 hyperthyroidism and around 17 progressor patients) is reported in the paper. Once sampling was done, hyperthyroidism patients were given methimazole at a starting dose of 30 mg daily, whereas ophthalmopathy patients were given high-dose intravenous methylprednisolone. A discovery cohort of 95 to 100 patients, about 44 with Graves' ophthalmopathy and about 58 with stable Graves' hyperthyroidism, was used to find distinguishing TCR V-J signatures. Study-level results and caveats: In validation, the model predicted progression to ophthalmopathy a median of around six months before onset, with roughly 70% sensitivity and about 75% specificity. No statistical method was used to set the sample size in advance, and investigators knew the group allocation. In cross-validation, a model built on a 13 V-J signature told ophthalmopathy apart from stable hyperthyroidism with 87.88% sensitivity and approximately 84% specificity, and in testing the same model reached 80%/75%. Blood samples also contained most of the expanded thyroid clonotypes (frequency above 0.001), which suggests that blood repertoires may reflect thyroid immune responses.

The hyperthyroidism patients were between 18 and 65 years old and newly diagnosed, with a disease duration of less than 2 months. Patients with uncontrolled infections, other autoimmune diseases, pregnancy or lactation were excluded. Clinical symptoms, serum thyroxine and TRAb, thyroid ultrasound, and orbital computed tomography formed the basis for the diagnoses. For progressor patients, blood was drawn at the first diagnosis of hyperthyroidism, before any ophthalmopathy symptoms had appeared. PBMCs were isolated from 7.5 to 10 ml of fresh peripheral blood by Ficoll-Paque density gradient centrifugation. Progressor patients were defined as those initially diagnosed with Graves' hyperthyroidism in whom ophthalmopathy developed during follow-up. Total RNA was extracted with Trizol reagent, and quality was checked on an Agilent 2100 Bioanalyzer. Spanning cysteine to phenylalanine, the CDR3 consists of 16 amino acids. Solely the CDR3 DNA is kept, with 48 bases framed from the first base. Compared with germline, V lacks 5 bases and J lacks 2 bases; bases without a gene match: 10. From a lookup of the germline V gene, CDR1 and CDR2 are MNHEY and SVGEGT.

The TCR beta CDR3 regions were amplified from the RNA transcripts. The TCR CDR3 was subjected to a first round of RT-PCR using the HTBI primer set and the Qiagen OneStep RT-PCR kit. A second multiplex PCR round built the libraries, followed by size selection and purification. The libraries were sequenced on an Illumina HiSeq2000 using paired-end 100 bp reads. On the authors' methods: SOAPnuke was used to process the raw data, throwing out any read that contained adapters or uncalled bases, had a mean Phred below 15, or lacked an exact constant-primer or identifier match. COPE v1.2.5 was used to merge high-quality paired reads, and clonotypes were defined as unique nucleotide sequences. MiTCR v1.1 was used to align the clonotypes against IMGT TRBV, TRBD and TRBJ reference segments. The analysis was restricted to V-J combinations with a frequency above 0.0001, which together covered 98% to 99.2% of the repertoires. The TCS score was defined as F50 (clonal expansion) divided by E x V (chaos), with BLOSUM62-based TCRdist calculated between CDR3 peptides within each V-J. Welch's t-statistics and random forest reduced around 520 V-J features to 13, which were used in a naive Bayes classifier (R e1071). The raw public reads went through TCRdb reprocessing: fastp at Q25, MiXCR clone calling, in-frame beta chains kept. Each record represents a unique CDR3 protein, reported with the most common genes and DNA among its rows. These V and J calls originate from TCRdb's pipeline instead of the authors' own analysis. The sample table shows about 300,000 distinct CDR3 sequences, and less than 30% are seen once. The ten largest clones represent approximately 30% of the sample.

The receptor was isolated from a man aged 35 to 55 with Graves' hyperthyroidism that later progressed to Graves' ophthalmopathy. The specimen was blood. The chain was built from TRBV6-2 or TRBV6-3 and TRBJ2-5, with 8 middle bases fitting TRBD2. The bases are TGTGCCAGCAGTATGGCGGGAGGCCGTCTACAAGAGACCCAGTACTTC. Its amino acids are CASSMAGGRLQETQYF.